This T cell receptor beta chain derives from a study of T-cell reconstitution after alpha-beta-depleted transplantation in children. The CDR3 has 14 amino acids. J was trimmed by 7 bases and V by 3 bases; bases with no gene match: 6. A library of TCRbeta sequences, prepared with unique molecular identifiers, was generated. TCRdb called the PCR reads again in MiXCR, with one record for every CDR3 protein. Here the sample spans 190,000 or so distinct CDR3 sequences, roughly 6.8% being singletons. This clonotype was recorded at least ten times. The V and J genes are TRBV12-3 or TRBV12-4 and TRBJ2-1; TRBD1 matches at 7 bases. Specimen: PBMCs from the stem cell graft donor, collected from the stem cell graft. This clonotype was obtained from a human donor who donated a stem cell graft to a child with Wiskott-Aldrich syndrome. The CDR3: CASSFGTVVNEQFF. The CDR3 DNA reads TGTGCCAGCAGTTTCGGGACAGTAGTTAATGAGCAGTTCTTC.